The 18 T cell receptor beta chains below were found in one sample sequenced in a study of lymphopenia after photon versus proton radiotherapy. Sequencing was performed with immunoSEQ multiplex PCR; in TCRdb, only in-frame clones are kept and a portion is missing. Counted here are some 44,000 clones, over 80% occurring once; the ten biggest clones make up under 25%. The material was peripheral blood, obtained from a patient treated with proton-based radiotherapy. The origin of the receptors is a woman aged 70-85 years with pancreatic cancer.

V gene TRBV28 combines with J gene TRBJ1-2, with unresolved D. With 6 bases removed from V and 8 bases from J, the gap between germline ends came to 16 bases. The CDR3 consists of 13 residues. Germline-derived CDR1 and CDR2 are MDHEN and SYDVKM. CDR3 nucleotides: TGTGCCAGCAGCCCAAGTCAGCCGGGGGGCTACACCTTC. This encodes CASSPSQPGGYTF.

The chain combines TRBV19 with TRBJ1-3; tentative D call: TRBD1 (6 bases). The length of the CDR3 is 16 residues. V was clipped by 6 bases and J by 3 bases, with 18 bases between them. The V gene's germline CDR1 is LNHDA and CDR2 SQIVND (reference sequence). CDR3 sequence (DNA): TGTGCCAGTAGCCCCCAGGGGAGAGGTGGTGGAAACACCATATATTTT. It codes for CASSPQGRGGGNTIYF. The whole variable domain, filled in from reference TRBV19 and TRBJ1-3, reads DGGITQSPKYLFRKEGQNVTLSCEQNLNHDAMYWYRQDPGQGLRLIYYSQIVNDFQKGDIAEGYSVSREKKESFPLTVTSAQKNPTAFYLCASSPQGRGGGNTIYFGEGSWLTVV.

This sequence joins TRBV18 and TRBJ1-4; D is unresolved. The germline CDR1 and CDR2 sequences are KGHSH and LQKENI. The CDR3 has 14 amino acids. The germline V and J ends were trimmed by 6 bases and 6 bases, with 14 bases remaining between them. The CDR3 nucleotides are TGTGCCAGCTCCCCGCGAGCCACCGATGAAAAACTGTTTTTT. Protein sequence: CASSPRATDEKLFF.

This sequence joins TRBV18 and TRBJ2-5; D is unresolved. Germline V gene data show CDR1 as KGHSH and CDR2 as LQKENI. Trimming left V 3 bases short and J 5 bases short, with 10 bases between. CDR3 length equals 13 residues. The CDR3 here is CASSPMSKETQYF. The CDR3 bases are TGTGCCAGCTCACCGATGAGTAAGGAGACCCAGTACTTC. Drawing the rest from reference TRBV18 and TRBJ2-5, the complete variable domain is NAGVMQNPRHLVRRRGQEARLRCSPMKGHSHVYWYRQLPEEGLKFMVYLQKENIIDESGMPKERFSAEFPKEGPSILRIQQVVRGDSAAYFCASSPMSKETQYFGPGTRLLVL.

The chain couples TRBV13 to TRBJ2-2; D remains unclear. Trimming left V 5 bases short and J 6 bases short, with 7 bases between. Germline CDR1 and CDR2: PRHDT and FYEKMQ (reference sequence). The CDR3 runs to 12 residues. DNA for the CDR3: TGTGCCAGCAGCCCCCGGGCCGGGGAGCTGTTTTTT. Translation gives CASSPRAGELFF.

The V gene is TRBV7-8, the J gene TRBJ1-1; possibly TRBD1 for D (5 bases). V dropped 5 bases and J dropped 4 bases, with 8 bases sitting between them. The CDR3 contains 12 residues. Germline V lookup: CDR1 SGHVS, CDR2 FQNEAQ. The CDR3, as DNA: TGTGCCAGCAGCCAGGACATCACTGAAGCTTTCTTT. Protein sequence: CASSQDITEAFF.

Judged by abundance, this clone is medium-sized. This chain connects TRBV4-3 to TRBJ2-7, with 7 bases that match TRBD2. In germline, CDR1 is LGHNA, CDR2 YSLEER. This CDR3 region has 14 residues. The V segment lost 0 bases and the J segment 3 bases; nucleotides outside the gene matches: 2. The CDR3 DNA reads as TGCGCCAGCAGCCAAGACCGGGACTACTACGAGCAGTACTTC. Its protein is CASSQDRDYYEQYF.

This clone was detected a few times. The V and J genes are TRBV6-5 and TRBJ2-1; D is undetermined. V lost 5 bases and J lost 0, with 11 bases in between. This CDR3 has 15 residues. The germline V gene encodes CDR1 MNHEY and CDR2 SVGAGI. The CDR3 bases are TGTGCCAGCAGTCCCGACTCAGGCTCCTACAATGAGCAGTTCTTC. Amino acid sequence: CASSPDSGSYNEQFF.

Relative to its sample, this clone is medium-sized. CDR3 in amino acids: CASGEIATGNSPLHF. CDR3 nucleotides: TGTGCCAGTGGAGAGATAGCAACGGGTAATTCACCCCTCCACTTT. V gene TRBV19 combines with J gene TRBJ1-6; D call uncertain. Germline loops: CDR1 LNHDA, CDR2 SQIVND (reference sequence). The CDR3 is made up of 15 amino acids. The V and J ends lost 8 bases and 6 bases respectively, with 17 bases between them.

The chain uses TRBV27 and TRBJ2-7, with 7 positions matching TRBD2. CDR3 size: 14 residues. In germline, CDR1 is MNHEY, CDR2 SMNVEV (reference sequence). After removal of 3 bases from V and 7 bases from J, the junction contained 9 bases not matched to a gene. DNA of the CDR3: TGTGCCAGCAGTTTGAGGACTAGGGCAGGGGAGCAGTACTTC. Translation: CASSLRTRAGEQYF.

The chain carries TRBV7-2 and TRBJ2-7, with D maybe TRBD2 (6 bases). CDR3 length: 14 amino acids. The V end was cut by 5 bases, the J end by 6 bases, with 17 bases between. CDR1 and CDR2 from the germline V gene are SGHTA and FQGNSA. The CDR3 sequence: CASSPYATSGEQYF. CDR3 sequence (DNA): TGTGCCAGCAGCCCCTACGCGACTAGTGGCGAGCAGTACTTC. Variable domain in full (rest from reference TRBV7-2 and TRBJ2-7): GAGVSQSPSNKVTEKGKDVELRCDPISGHTALYWYRQSLGQGLEFLIYFQGNSAPDKSGLPSDRFSAERTGGSVSTLTIQRTQQEDSAVYLCASSPYATSGEQYFGPGTRLTVT.

The chain carries TRBV9 and TRBJ2-5; D gene unclear. Trimming took off 1 base at V and 1 base at J, with 8 bases between the two ends. The CDR3 runs 14 residues. Germline V lookup: CDR1 SGDLS, CDR2 YYNGEE. CDR3: CASSVLAGQETQYF. CDR3 coding DNA: TGTGCCAGCAGCGTACTCGCCGGCCAAGAGACCCAGTACTTC.

The V and J genes are TRBV28 and TRBJ1-6; 11 positions agree with TRBD1. This CDR3 is built from 15 residues. V was pared by 6 bases and J by 7 bases, with 5 bases of the junction left unmatched. In germline, CDR1 is MDHEN, CDR2 SYDVKM. Written as DNA, the CDR3 is TGTGCCAGCAGCCCTGGGGACAGGGGGAATTCACCCCTCCACTTT. Its translation: CASSPGDRGNSPLHF.

The gene calls are TRBV11-1 and TRBJ2-2; D might be TRBD1 (6 bases). The CDR3 runs to 14 residues. CDR1 and CDR2 from the germline V gene are SGHAT and FQDESV (reference sequence). The V gene lost 5 bases and the J gene lost 4 bases, with 11 bases spanning the gap. CDR3 sequence reads: CASSNRDTTGELFF. The CDR3 nucleotides read TGTGCCAGCAGCAACCGGGACACCACCGGGGAGCTGTTTTTT.

The chain has TRBV9 and TRBJ2-3; D gene uncertain. V lost 0 bases and J lost 8, with 13 bases in between. The CDR3 runs 14 residues. Germline values: CDR1 SGDLS, CDR2 YYNGEE. The CDR3, as DNA: TGTGCCAGCAGCGTAGAAGATTGGACGGGTACGCAGTATTTT. Translation gives CASSVEDWTGTQYF.

The chain recombines TRBV28 with TRBJ1-1; no clear D. The CDR3 sequence is 12 residues long. The germline V gene has CDR1 MDHEN and CDR2 SYDVKM. The V end lost 2 bases, the J end lost 11 bases, and 12 bases lay between the germline ends. CDR3: CASSLRAESAFF. For the CDR3, the DNA is TGTGCCAGCAGTTTAAGGGCAGAGTCTGCTTTCTTT.

The chain employs TRBV19 and TRBJ1-1; the D is unclear. The CDR3 is made up of 14 amino acids. Per germline, CDR1 LNHDA and CDR2 SQIVND (reference sequence). Trimming took off 7 bases at V and 1 base at J, with 13 bases between the two ends. This chain's CDR3 is CASILGSQNTEAFF. The CDR3 nucleotides are TGTGCCAGTATTCTTGGCAGCCAGAACACTGAAGCTTTCTTT.

The rearrangement joins TRBV4-2 to TRBJ1-3; the D is unclear. Trimming took 8 bases from V and 0 from J, leaving 14 bases between them. CDR3 length: 15 amino acids. CDR1 and CDR2 (germline): LGHNA, YNFKEQ. The DNA of the CDR3 is TGTGCCAGCGGATCGACGGAATCCTCTGGAAACACCATATATTTT. This codes for CASGSTESSGNTIYF.